The rows below give T cell receptor beta chains drawn from one sample of a study of T cells in Graves' hyperthyroidism and ophthalmopathy. Using its own MiXCR run on the multiplex PCR reads, TCRdb lists one record per CDR3 protein. Of more than 150,000 distinct CDR3 sequences in the sample, around 15% were seen once. The sequenced sample consisted of blood. The receptors were gathered from a woman aged 45-59 years with Graves' hyperthyroidism. Each CDR3 is given with its conserved first and last residue. A D gene is named only where the DNA matches it firmly. Clone size is shown for a subset of rows, as once, few, many or a class of expanded clone.

size,D,V,J,DNA,CDR3
many,TRBD2,TRBV20-1,TRBJ2-2,TGCAGTGCCGAACTAGCGGGGGGCGCCACCGGGGAGCTGTTTTTT,CSAELAGGATGELFF
many,-,TRBV11-3,TRBJ1-1,TGTGCCAGCAGCTCACAGCAAAACACTGAAGCTTTCTTT,CASSSQQNTEAFF
many,-,TRBV18,TRBJ1-3,TGTGCCAGCTCAACAGGTACCGCTGGAAACACCATATATTTT,CASSTGTAGNTIYF
many,-,TRBV20-1,TRBJ1-2,TGCAGTGCTAGAGACTTTTCACCGGCCTATGGCTACACCTTC,CSARDFSPAYGYTF
few,-,TRBV19,TRBJ2-1,TGTGCCAGTGTAGGGGTCGTGAATGAGCAGTTCTTC,CASVGVVNEQFF
many,-,TRBV6-1,TRBJ1-6,TGTGCCAGCAGTGGAGGACTGAGTTCACCCCTCCACTTT,CASSGGLSSPLHF
many,-,TRBV7-2,TRBJ2-1,TGTGCCAGCAGCCCCCAATCCTACAATGAGCAGTTCTTC,CASSPQSYNEQFF
many,-,TRBV2,TRBJ2-5,TGTGCCAGCAGTGTTGGACAAGTCGATGGGACCCAGTACTTC,CASSVGQVDGTQYF
-,TRBD1,TRBV19,TRBJ2-7,TGTGCCAGTAAGAGGACAGGGACCTACGAGCAGTACTTC,CASKRTGTYEQYF
many,-,TRBV5-1,TRBJ2-2,TGCGCCAGCAGCCGAACAACAGAGGAGACCGGGGAGCTGTTTTTT,CASSRTTEETGELFF
-,TRBD1,TRBV19,TRBJ1-1,TGTGCCAGTAAAACCGGGCAGGGGGAGACTGAAGCTTTCTTT,CASKTGQGETEAFF